Below are 21 T cell receptor beta chains sequenced from a single sample in a study of blood T cell repertoires in COVID-19. Repertoires were generated with immunoSEQ multiplex PCR, while TCRdb's copy carries only in-frame clones and drops some. The table shows roughly 76,000 clones, with more than 75% occurring only once. Sequenced: peripheral blood. The receptors shown here come from a woman between 18 and 30 years old with acute or convalescent COVID-19.

V usage is TRBV2 and J usage is TRBJ1-1; TRBD1 agrees at 8 bases. Germline loops: CDR1 SNHLY, CDR2 FYNNEI. The CDR3 loop spans 14 amino acids. V dropped 6 bases and J dropped 3; count of bases not matched to a gene: 6. CDR3 region: CASSLQGADTEAFF. Written as DNA, the CDR3 is TGTGCCAGCAGCTTGCAGGGGGCTGACACTGAAGCTTTCTTT.

The chain links TRBV27 to TRBJ2-1, with 12 bases fitting TRBD2. The germline V gene encodes CDR1 MNHEY and CDR2 SMNVEV (reference sequence). V lost 1 base, J lost 0 bases, and 7 bases stayed unmatched. The CDR3 covers 19 residues. The DNA for the CDR3 is TGTGCCAGCAGTTTATGGGCTAGCGGGGGGGTTAGCTCCTACAATGAGCAGTTCTTC. Protein product: CASSLWASGGVSSYNEQFF.

The V and J genes are TRBV30 and TRBJ1-1; D remains unclear. Trimming cost V 1 base and J 2 bases, with 11 bases left between them. The V gene's germline CDR1 is GTSNPN and CDR2 SVGIG (reference sequence). The CDR3 spans 14 residues. CDR3 bases: TGTGCCTGGAGTGGGGAGGTCCGTAACACTGAAGCTTTCTTT. Its protein product is CAWSGEVRNTEAFF.

The V and J genes are TRBV6-6 and TRBJ1-2, with TRBD1 as a possible D gene (6 bases). Trimming removed 5 bases from V and 5 bases from J, with 15 bases in between. The CDR3 loop spans 14 amino acids. Germline values: CDR1 MNHNY, CDR2 SVGAGI (reference sequence). CDR3 sequence (DNA): TGTGCCAGCAGTATGGACAGAACCGAATATGGCTACACCTTC. This encodes CASSMDRTEYGYTF.

J is TRBJ1-2 and V is TRBV4-2; D unclear. The germline gives CDR1 LGHNA, CDR2 YNFKEQ. Between the trimmed V and J ends, which lost 0 bases and 1 base, there was a span of 12 bases. The CDR3 runs 16 residues. CDR3 coding DNA: TGTGCCAGCAGCCAAGATGGAGGCGAACTTAACTATGGCTACACCTTC. It specifies CASSQDGGELNYGYTF.

V usage is TRBV3-1 (or the pseudogene TRBV3-2) and J usage is TRBJ2-3; 10 nucleotides align to TRBD1. V dropped 6 bases and J dropped 6; count of bases not matched to a gene: 9. The CDR3 loop spans 15 amino acids. The germline CDR1 and CDR2 sequences are LGHDT and YNNKEL (reference sequence). Written as DNA, the CDR3 is TGTGCCAGCAGTAGGGACAGGGGAAACCGGGATACGCAGTATTTT. It codes for CASSRDRGNRDTQYF.

V gene TRBV7-8 combines with J gene TRBJ2-7; the match to TRBD2 covers 8 bases. Per germline, CDR1 SGHVS and CDR2 FQNEAQ. The ends lost 5 bases at V and 2 bases at J; junction bases unmatched: 5. The CDR3 is 14 residues long. The DNA of the CDR3 is TGTGCCAGCAGCGAAATAGCGGGACCCTACGAGCAGTACTTC. It codes for CASSEIAGPYEQYF. The full variable domain, completed using reference TRBV7-8 and TRBJ2-7, is GAGVSQSPRYKVAKRGQDVALRCDPISGHVSLFWYQQALGQGPEFLTYFQNEAQLDKSGLPSDRFFAERPEGSVSTLKIQRTQQEDSAVYLCASSEIAGPYEQYFGPGTRLTVT.

The chain is built from TRBV19 and TRBJ1-5, with D maybe TRBD1 (6 bases). The germline CDR1 and CDR2 sequences are LNHDA and SQIVND (reference sequence). The CDR3 is 15 residues long. Trimming pared 2 bases from V and 1 base from J, leaving 9 bases between. The CDR3 loop is CASSIRGASNQPQHF. The CDR3 DNA is TGTGCCAGTAGTATACGGGGGGCGAGCAATCAGCCCCAGCATTTT.

As DNA, the CDR3 is TGTGCCAGCAGTTCCCACAGTGATAGCAATCAGCCCCAGCATTTT. Translated, it gives CASSSHSDSNQPQHF. The V gene is TRBV28, the J gene TRBJ1-5, with no clear D. V was shortened by 4 bases and J by 0 bases, with 10 bases between the two germline ends. The CDR3 is made up of 15 amino acids. Per the germline V gene, CDR1 is MDHEN and CDR2 is SYDVKM.

The rearrangement links TRBV2 to TRBJ1-2; 9 bases line up with TRBD1. J was trimmed by 5 bases and V by 2 bases; bases with no gene match: 3. The germline gives CDR1 SNHLY, CDR2 FYNNEI. The CDR3 runs 14 residues. This CDR3 is CASSEWGQGYGYTF. The DNA of the CDR3 is TGTGCCAGCAGTGAATGGGGACAGGGTTATGGCTACACCTTC.

The V and J genes are TRBV19 and TRBJ1-1; D remains ambiguous. The V end lost 4 bases, the J end lost 1 base, and 7 bases lay between the germline ends. The CDR3 covers 13 residues. CDR1 is LNHDA and CDR2 is SQIVND in the germline V gene (reference sequence). The CDR3 reads CASSTLKNTEAFF. The CDR3 bases are TGTGCCAGTAGTACCCTTAAGAACACTGAAGCTTTCTTT.

There are a few counts of this clone. The chain links TRBV5-4 to TRBJ2-1, with 7 bases fitting TRBD2. The germline gives CDR1 SGHNT, CDR2 YYREEE (reference sequence). The trim removed 4 bases at V and 1 base at J, leaving 5 bases unmatched. The CDR3 is 15 residues long. The chain's CDR3 is CASSPGGGSYNEQFF. The CDR3 DNA follows: TGTGCCAGCAGCCCGGGAGGCGGGTCCTACAATGAGCAGTTCTTC.

This chain joins TRBV7-9 and TRBJ2-1, with D hard to call. Germline CDR1 reads SEHNR; CDR2 reads FQNEAQ (reference sequence). V lost 3 bases and J 6 bases, leaving 9 bases between the germline ends. CDR3 size: 13 residues. DNA of the CDR3: TGTGCCAGCAGCTTTAAGCCATTCAATGAGCAGTTCTTC. It specifies CASSFKPFNEQFF.

V gene TRBV19 combines with J gene TRBJ1-2; D is uncertain. Germline CDR1 and CDR2: LNHDA and SQIVND (reference sequence). V lost 3 bases to trimming and J lost 5 bases, with 10 bases between them. This CDR3 spans 13 amino acids. The CDR3 sequence: CASSIHTAYGYTF. Here the CDR3 DNA reads TGTGCCAGTAGTATTCACACAGCTTATGGCTACACCTTC.

The chain has TRBV6-2 or TRBV6-3 and TRBJ2-1; no firm D call. The CDR3 extends over 15 amino acids. The germline CDR1 and CDR2 sequences are MNHEY and SVGEGT. Trimming removed 2 bases from V and 2 bases from J, with 10 bases in between. The CDR3 spells CASSYQSSTYNEQFF. In nucleotides, the CDR3 is TGTGCCAGCAGTTACCAGAGTAGCACCTACAATGAGCAGTTCTTC.

This chain connects TRBV2 to TRBJ1-2; 8 positions match TRBD1. This CDR3 region has 19 residues. CDR1 and CDR2 (germline): SNHLY, FYNNEI. After removal of 1 base from V and 8 bases from J, the junction contained 21 bases not matched to a gene. CDR3 sequence reads: CASSEDLTLGTGGRWGYTF. The CDR3 nucleotides are TGTGCCAGCAGTGAAGATCTAACTCTCGGGACAGGTGGGCGATGGGGCTACACCTTC.

The chain uses TRBV4-3 and TRBJ2-1, with D tentatively TRBD1 (6 bases). The CDR3 totals 17 residues. The V and J ends lost 2 bases and 2 bases respectively, with 16 bases between them. Per the germline V gene, CDR1 is LGHNA and CDR2 is YSLEER. This CDR3 reads CASSQTKTGLPYNEQFF. CDR3 DNA sequence: TGCGCCAGCAGCCAAACCAAGACAGGCCTTCCCTACAATGAGCAGTTCTTC.

The rearrangement uses TRBV3-1 (or the pseudogene TRBV3-2) and TRBJ2-5; D remains unclear. Deletions cut 1 base from V and 5 bases from J, with 5 bases between. CDR3 length: 12 amino acids. The germline V gene encodes CDR1 LGHDT and CDR2 YNNKEL (reference sequence). CDR3 DNA: TGTGCCAGCAGCCAAGCAGGTGAGACCCAGTACTTC. This gives the protein CASSQAGETQYF.

This chain links TRBV18 with TRBJ2-3; 8 nucleotides agree with TRBD1. Germline values: CDR1 KGHSH, CDR2 LQKENI. Trimming removed 2 bases from V and 2 bases from J; junction bases left unmatched: 6. The CDR3 is made up of 16 amino acids. The CDR3 DNA is TGTGCCAGCTCACCAAGTGCCCAGGGGGCCACAGATACGCAGTATTTT. It encodes CASSPSAQGATDTQYF.

The chain carries TRBV6-1 and TRBJ1-1; weak D call: TRBD1 (5 bases). CDR1 and CDR2 from the germline V gene are MNHNS and SASEGT. CDR3 size: 17 residues. V lost 3 bases to trimming and J lost 0 bases, with 17 bases between them. In DNA, the CDR3 is TGTGCCAGCAGTGAGGAGCGGGTGTGGGGGATGAACACTGAAGCTTTCTTT. It codes for CASSEERVWGMNTEAFF.

This clone has only one observation. The CDR3 region has the DNA TGCAGCGTTGGAACGGGAAACACTGAAGCTTTCTTT. Its protein is CSVGTGNTEAFF. The chain carries TRBV29-1 and TRBJ1-1; D uncertain. Trimming stripped 4 bases from V and 2 bases from J, with 8 bases between. The germline CDR1 and CDR2 sequences are SQVTM and ANQGSEA. The CDR3 contains 12 residues.